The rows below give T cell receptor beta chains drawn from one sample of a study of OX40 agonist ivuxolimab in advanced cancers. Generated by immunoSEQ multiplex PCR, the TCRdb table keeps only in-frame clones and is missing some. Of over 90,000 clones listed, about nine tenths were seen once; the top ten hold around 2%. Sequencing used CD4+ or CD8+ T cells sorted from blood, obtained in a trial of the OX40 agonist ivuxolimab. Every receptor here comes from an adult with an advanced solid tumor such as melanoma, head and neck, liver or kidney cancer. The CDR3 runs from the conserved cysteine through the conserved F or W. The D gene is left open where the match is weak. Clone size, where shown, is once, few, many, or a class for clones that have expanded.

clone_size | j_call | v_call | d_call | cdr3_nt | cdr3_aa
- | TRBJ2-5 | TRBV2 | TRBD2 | TGTGCCAGCAGCAACAGTGGGACTAGCGGGAGGCCTGGAGAGACCCAGTACTTC | CASSNSGTSGRPGETQYF
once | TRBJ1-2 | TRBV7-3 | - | TGTGCCAGCAGCTTAACCCCTGACAGCTATGGCTACACCTTC | CASSLTPDSYGYTF
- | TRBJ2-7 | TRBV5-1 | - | TGCGCCAGCAGCTTGTTGCGGGGTTCGGGCGAGCAGTACTTC | CASSLLRGSGEQYF
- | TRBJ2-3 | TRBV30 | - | TGTGCCTGGAGTGGGCTAGCCATCACAGATACGCAGTATTTT | CAWSGLAITDTQYF
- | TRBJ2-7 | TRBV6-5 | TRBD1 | TGTGCCAGCAGTCTGCGGACAGGGGCCCCTTACGAGCAGTACTTC | CASSLRTGAPYEQYF
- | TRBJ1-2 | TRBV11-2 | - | TGTGCCAGCAGCCCCCGGGCGCCGGAGGCTGGCTACACCTTC | CASSPRAPEAGYTF
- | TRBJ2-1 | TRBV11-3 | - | TGTGCCAGCAGCTTAAATGTGTACAATGAGCAGTTCTTC | CASSLNVYNEQFF
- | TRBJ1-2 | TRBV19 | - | TGTGCCAGTACCTCTAGTGATGGCATTTACTATGGCTACACCTTC | CASTSSDGIYYGYTF
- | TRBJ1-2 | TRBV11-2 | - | TGTGCCAGCAGTGGAGGACACGATGGCTACACCTTC | CASSGGHDGYTF
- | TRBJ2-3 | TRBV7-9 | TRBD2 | TGTGCCAGCAGCAAGGGACTAGGCACAGATACGCAGTATTTT | CASSKGLGTDTQYF
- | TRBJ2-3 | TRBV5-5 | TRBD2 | TGTGCCAGCAGCTTGGAAGGAGCGGGAGTCAGCACAGATACGCAGTATTTT | CASSLEGAGVSTDTQYF
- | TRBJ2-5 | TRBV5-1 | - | TGCGCCAGCAGCTTGCAGGGGCGCGGTGAGACCCAGTACTTC | CASSLQGRGETQYF
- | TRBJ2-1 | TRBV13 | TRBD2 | TGTGCCAGCAGACCCAGGACTAGCGGGCCCTACAATGAGCAGTTCTTC | CASRPRTSGPYNEQFF
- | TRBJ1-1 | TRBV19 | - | TGTGCCAGTACCACGGTTACACCCGTGAACACTGAAGCTTTCTTT | CASTTVTPVNTEAFF
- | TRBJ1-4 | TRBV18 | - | TGTGCCAGCTCACCGGGAATGATTGCAACTAATGAAAAACTGTTTTTT | CASSPGMIATNEKLFF
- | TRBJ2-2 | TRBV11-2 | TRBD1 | TGTGCCAGCAGCCAACAGGGGGCGGGCACCGGGGAGCTGTTTTTT | CASSQQGAGTGELFF
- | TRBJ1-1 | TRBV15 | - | TGTGCCACCAGCCAAGACAGATCGAACACTGAAGCTTTCTTT | CATSQDRSNTEAFF
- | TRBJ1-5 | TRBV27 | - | TGTGCCAGCAGGACGTTTGCGACAGGAACGGGCAATCAGCCCCAGCATTTT | CASRTFATGTGNQPQHF
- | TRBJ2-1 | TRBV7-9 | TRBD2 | TGTGCCAGCAGGCGACTAGCGGGAGCTGAGCAGTTCTTC | CASRRLAGAEQFF
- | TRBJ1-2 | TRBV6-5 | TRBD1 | TGTGCCAGCAGTGGCCAGGGGGAGGGGTCTGGCTACACCTTC | CASSGQGEGSGYTF
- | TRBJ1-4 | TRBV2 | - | TGTGCCAGCAGTTCTGGGGGGGCGGATGAAAAACTGTTTTTT | CASSSGGADEKLFF
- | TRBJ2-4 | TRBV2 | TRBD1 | TGTGCCAGCAGAGGGACAGGAGAAGCCAAAAACATTCAGTACTTC | CASRGTGEAKNIQYF
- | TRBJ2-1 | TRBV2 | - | TGTGCCAGCAGTGATGGGCCTTACAACTACAATGAGCAGTTCTTC | CASSDGPYNYNEQFF
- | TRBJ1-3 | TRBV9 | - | TGTGCCAGCAGCGTCGGTGTTGGAAACACCATATATTTT | CASSVGVGNTIYF
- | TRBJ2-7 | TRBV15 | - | TGTGCCACCAGCAGAGAGGCGGACTCGTACGAGCAGTACTTC | CATSREADSYEQYF
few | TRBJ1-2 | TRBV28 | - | TGTGCCAGCAGTGGAACCGGGACACTCTATGGCTACACCTTC | CASSGTGTLYGYTF
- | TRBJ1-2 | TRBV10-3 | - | TGTGCCATCAGTGGGAAGGGGCCAGGCTATGGCTACACCTTC | CAISGKGPGYGYTF